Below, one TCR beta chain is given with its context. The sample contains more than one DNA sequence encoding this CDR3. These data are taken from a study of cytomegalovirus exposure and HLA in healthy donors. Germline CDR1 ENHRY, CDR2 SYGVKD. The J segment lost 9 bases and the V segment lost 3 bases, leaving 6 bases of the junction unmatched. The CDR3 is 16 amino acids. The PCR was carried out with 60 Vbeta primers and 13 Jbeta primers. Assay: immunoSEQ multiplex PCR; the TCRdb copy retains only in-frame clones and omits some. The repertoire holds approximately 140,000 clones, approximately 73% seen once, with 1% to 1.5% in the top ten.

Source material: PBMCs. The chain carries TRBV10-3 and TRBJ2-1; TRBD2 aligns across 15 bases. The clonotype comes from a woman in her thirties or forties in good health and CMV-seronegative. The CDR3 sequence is CAISDRTSGGAAEQFF. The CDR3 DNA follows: TGTGCCATCAGTGATAGGACTAGCGGGGGGGCTGCTGAGCAGTTCTTC.